These T cell receptor beta chains were read from a single sample in a study of early T cells in non-severe SARS-CoV-2 infection. TCRdb analysed the 5' RACE reads with MiXCR anew, one entry per CDR3 protein. Of around 71,000 distinct CDR3 sequences in the sample, roughly 15% were seen once. The starting material was whole blood, obtained at baseline. The receptors shown here come from an adult who was a healthcare worker with PCR-confirmed SARS-CoV-2 infection or an uninfected control (not recorded which). Both conserved end residues are part of each CDR3. Each record gives: CDR3 length, D gene, clone size, J gene, V gene, CDR3 DNA, CDR3 protein. The D gene is left open where the match is weak. Clone size is stated in some rows and not others, as once, few, many or a class when expanded.

len: 14
d_gene: TRBD2
abundance: few
j_gene: TRBJ2-7
v_gene: TRBV12-3/TRBV12-4
CDR3nt: TGTGCCAGCAGTTTAAGACTAGCGCGCTACGAGCAGTACTTC
CDR3aa: CASSLRLARYEQYF

len: 13
d_gene: -
abundance: -
j_gene: TRBJ2-2
v_gene: TRBV2
CDR3nt: TGTGCCACTAGAGCGGAAAGTACCGGGGAGCTGTTTTTT
CDR3aa: CATRAESTGELFF

len: 11
d_gene: -
abundance: many
j_gene: TRBJ2-7
v_gene: TRBV20-1
CDR3nt: TGCAGTGCTCCCGACCCCTACGAGCAGTACTTC
CDR3aa: CSAPDPYEQYF

len: 14
d_gene: -
abundance: few
j_gene: TRBJ1-2
v_gene: TRBV20-1
CDR3nt: TGCAGTGCTAGAGATCCGCCACCGCAGGGTGGCTACACCTTC
CDR3aa: CSARDPPPQGGYTF

len: 15
d_gene: -
abundance: -
j_gene: TRBJ2-1
v_gene: TRBV7-9
CDR3nt: TGTGCCAGCAGCCCCGGCGATTCATTTTACAATGAGCAGTTCTTC
CDR3aa: CASSPGDSFYNEQFF

len: 14
d_gene: TRBD1
abundance: many
j_gene: TRBJ2-3
v_gene: TRBV29-1
CDR3nt: TGCAGCGTTTTGGAGACAGGGCGCACAGATACGCAGTATTTT
CDR3aa: CSVLETGRTDTQYF

len: 14
d_gene: TRBD2
abundance: -
j_gene: TRBJ2-7
v_gene: TRBV4-1
CDR3nt: TGCGCCAGCAGCCATGGGACTAGCGGGAAAGAGCAGTACTTC
CDR3aa: CASSHGTSGKEQYF

len: 19
d_gene: TRBD2
abundance: -
j_gene: TRBJ2-1
v_gene: TRBV20-1
CDR3nt: TGCAGTGCTAGAGACGGAGACGTCGGACTAGCGGGAAGGGGCAATGAGCAGTTCTTC
CDR3aa: CSARDGDVGLAGRGNEQFF

len: 14
d_gene: -
abundance: -
j_gene: TRBJ1-1
v_gene: TRBV10-1
CDR3nt: TGCGCCAGCAGTGAATCCTCAGGGGCCACTGAAGCTTTCTTT
CDR3aa: CASSESSGATEAFF

len: 18
d_gene: TRBD2
abundance: few
j_gene: TRBJ2-2
v_gene: TRBV24-1
CDR3nt: TGTGCCACCAGTGATTGGACTAGCGGGCAAGACTACACCGGGGAGCTGTTTTTT
CDR3aa: CATSDWTSGQDYTGELFF

len: 14
d_gene: -
abundance: few
j_gene: TRBJ2-7
v_gene: TRBV11-1
CDR3nt: TGTGCCAGCAGCTTAGATCAGGGAAGCAGCGAGCAGTACTTC
CDR3aa: CASSLDQGSSEQYF

len: 12
d_gene: -
abundance: few
j_gene: TRBJ2-1
v_gene: TRBV19
CDR3nt: TGTGCCGTCTCGGGAGTTAACAATGAGCAGTTCTTC
CDR3aa: CAVSGVNNEQFF

len: 15
d_gene: -
abundance: -
j_gene: TRBJ1-1
v_gene: TRBV30
CDR3nt: TGTGCCTGGAGGGAGCCGGGGTGGGGGATCACTGAAGCTTTCTTT
CDR3aa: CAWREPGWGITEAFF

len: 15
d_gene: -
abundance: -
j_gene: TRBJ1-6
v_gene: TRBV5-4
CDR3nt: TGTGCCAGCAGCTTGGGTCAGGGACATAATTCACCCCTCCACTTT
CDR3aa: CASSLGQGHNSPLHF

len: 16
d_gene: -
abundance: many
j_gene: TRBJ2-2
v_gene: TRBV28
CDR3nt: TGTGCCAGCAGTTTTTCGTTTGACAGGGACTTTGGGGAGCTGTTTTTT
CDR3aa: CASSFSFDRDFGELFF

len: 14
d_gene: -
abundance: -
j_gene: TRBJ2-1
v_gene: TRBV2
CDR3nt: TGTGCCAGCAGTGAAGGTAGCGGTTACCTAGAGCAGTTCTTC
CDR3aa: CASSEGSGYLEQFF

len: 14
d_gene: -
abundance: few
j_gene: TRBJ2-7
v_gene: TRBV4-1
CDR3nt: TGCGCCAGCAGCCAAGGATCAGCTACCTACGAGCAGTACTTC
CDR3aa: CASSQGSATYEQYF

len: 15
d_gene: TRBD1
abundance: -
j_gene: TRBJ2-7
v_gene: TRBV7-8
CDR3nt: TGTGCCAGCAGCTTGAGGACAGGGCGGTACTACGAGCAGTACTTC
CDR3aa: CASSLRTGRYYEQYF

len: 17
d_gene: -
abundance: -
j_gene: TRBJ2-2
v_gene: TRBV7-8
CDR3nt: TGTGCCAGCAGCCTGGGACGGGAACCAACGAACACCGGGGAGCTGTTTTTT
CDR3aa: CASSLGREPTNTGELFF

len: 13
d_gene: TRBD2
abundance: few
j_gene: TRBJ2-1
v_gene: TRBV2
CDR3nt: TGTGCCAGCAGTGAGGAGCGGGAGTATGAGCAGTTCTTC
CDR3aa: CASSEEREYEQFF

len: 13
d_gene: -
abundance: few
j_gene: TRBJ2-7
v_gene: TRBV4-1
CDR3nt: TGCGCCAGCAGCCACGTAGTGAACTACGAGCAGTACTTC
CDR3aa: CASSHVVNYEQYF

len: 15
d_gene: -
abundance: few
j_gene: TRBJ2-2
v_gene: TRBV19
CDR3nt: TGTGTCAGTAATACAGGGCTGGTGAACACCGGGGAGCTGTTTTTT
CDR3aa: CVSNTGLVNTGELFF

len: 13
d_gene: -
abundance: -
j_gene: TRBJ2-5
v_gene: TRBV5-1
CDR3nt: TGCGCCAGCAGATCAGGGGTCCAAGAGACCCAGTACTTC
CDR3aa: CASRSGVQETQYF

len: 14
d_gene: -
abundance: few
j_gene: TRBJ2-3
v_gene: TRBV6-6
CDR3nt: TGTGCCAGCACGGTGGCTAGCGACACAGATACGCAGTATTTT
CDR3aa: CASTVASDTDTQYF

len: 14
d_gene: -
abundance: -
j_gene: TRBJ1-3
v_gene: TRBV18
CDR3nt: TGTGCCAGCTCACCGGGGACCCCTGGAAACACCATATATTTT
CDR3aa: CASSPGTPGNTIYF

len: 14
d_gene: -
abundance: few
j_gene: TRBJ1-1
v_gene: TRBV9
CDR3nt: TGTGCCAGCAGCCTAGAGGCTAGCAACACTGAAGCTTTCTTT
CDR3aa: CASSLEASNTEAFF

len: 15
d_gene: TRBD1
abundance: few
j_gene: TRBJ2-2
v_gene: TRBV7-7
CDR3nt: TGTGCCAGCAGCCCTAAACAGGGGGCGAACGGGGAGCTGTTTTTT
CDR3aa: CASSPKQGANGELFF

len: 13
d_gene: -
abundance: -
j_gene: TRBJ2-5
v_gene: TRBV18
CDR3nt: TGTGCCAGCTCACCCCTTCAGGTTGAGACCCAGTACTTC
CDR3aa: CASSPLQVETQYF

len: 16
d_gene: -
abundance: few
j_gene: TRBJ2-2
v_gene: TRBV9
CDR3nt: TGTGCCAGCAGCGCCTCCCGACTAGCGAACACCGGGGAGCTGTTTTTT
CDR3aa: CASSASRLANTGELFF

len: 15
d_gene: -
abundance: -
j_gene: TRBJ2-2
v_gene: TRBV28
CDR3nt: TGTGCCAGCAGTCCCCAAGGCAGGGGAGCCGGGGAGCTGTTTTTT
CDR3aa: CASSPQGRGAGELFF

len: 13
d_gene: -
abundance: -
j_gene: TRBJ1-1
v_gene: TRBV7-9
CDR3nt: TGTGCCAGCAGCAGGGGAGTATTAACTGAAGCTTTCTTT
CDR3aa: CASSRGVLTEAFF

len: 15
d_gene: TRBD2
abundance: few
j_gene: TRBJ2-1
v_gene: TRBV7-8
CDR3nt: TGTGCCAGCAGCTTAGGACTAACTAGCGAGGATGAGCAGTTCTTC
CDR3aa: CASSLGLTSEDEQFF

len: 16
d_gene: -
abundance: -
j_gene: TRBJ2-6
v_gene: TRBV18
CDR3nt: TGTGCCAGCTCACCACTGGACAGCTCTGGGGCCAACGTCCTGACTTTC
CDR3aa: CASSPLDSSGANVLTF

len: 14
d_gene: TRBD1
abundance: few
j_gene: TRBJ2-7
v_gene: TRBV27
CDR3nt: TGTGCCAGCAGTTTATCGGCAGGGGGCTACGAGCAGTACTTC
CDR3aa: CASSLSAGGYEQYF

len: 15
d_gene: -
abundance: many
j_gene: TRBJ2-7
v_gene: TRBV7-2
CDR3nt: TGTGCCAGCAGCTTAGCCAGGACGGACTCCTACGAGCAGTACTTC
CDR3aa: CASSLARTDSYEQYF

len: 17
d_gene: -
abundance: -
j_gene: TRBJ1-4
v_gene: TRBV14
CDR3nt: TGTGCCAGCAGCCTCCCTCCGGGACCGAACTTTAATGAAAAACTGTTTTTT
CDR3aa: CASSLPPGPNFNEKLFF

len: 16
d_gene: -
abundance: many
j_gene: TRBJ2-1
v_gene: TRBV24-1
CDR3nt: TGTGCCACCAGTGATCCTCAAGCGAACTCCTACAATGAGCAGTTCTTC
CDR3aa: CATSDPQANSYNEQFF

len: 16
d_gene: TRBD2
abundance: -
j_gene: TRBJ2-7
v_gene: TRBV7-2
CDR3nt: TGTGCCAGCAGCCAACCCGCGCGGGGGGTTCCCTACGAGCAGTACTTC
CDR3aa: CASSQPARGVPYEQYF

len: 15
d_gene: TRBD2
abundance: -
j_gene: TRBJ2-2
v_gene: TRBV11-2
CDR3nt: TGTGCCAGCAGCTTCTGGCGGGAGGCGACCGGGGAGCTGTTTTTT
CDR3aa: CASSFWREATGELFF

len: 17
d_gene: TRBD2
abundance: -
j_gene: TRBJ2-1
v_gene: TRBV12-5
CDR3nt: TGTGCTAGTGGTTTGGTACCCGGGGCCCGACGGGAGGGTGAGCAGTTCTTC
CDR3aa: CASGLVPGARREGEQFF

len: 15
d_gene: TRBD2
abundance: -
j_gene: TRBJ2-1
v_gene: TRBV2
CDR3nt: TGTGCCAGCAGTGACAGGCTAGCGGGAGTCGTAGAGCAGTTCTTC
CDR3aa: CASSDRLAGVVEQFF

len: 16
d_gene: -
abundance: -
j_gene: TRBJ2-1
v_gene: TRBV7-3
CDR3nt: TGTGCCAGCAGCTTAATGGGGGCCGGAGGTGGCAATGAGCAGTTCTTC
CDR3aa: CASSLMGAGGGNEQFF

len: 14
d_gene: TRBD1
abundance: few
j_gene: TRBJ2-7
v_gene: TRBV5-5
CDR3nt: TGTGCCAGCAGCCAACGACAGGGGGCCCACGAGCAGTACTTC
CDR3aa: CASSQRQGAHEQYF

len: 14
d_gene: -
abundance: -
j_gene: TRBJ2-1
v_gene: TRBV18
CDR3nt: TGTGCCAGCTCACCGATCGGCCTATACAATGAGCAGTTCTTC
CDR3aa: CASSPIGLYNEQFF

len: 18
d_gene: TRBD2
abundance: few
j_gene: TRBJ2-2
v_gene: TRBV20-1
CDR3nt: TGCAGTGCTAGAGATCGAATAGCGGGAGCTGGGGACACCGGGGAGCTGTTTTTT
CDR3aa: CSARDRIAGAGDTGELFF

len: 16
d_gene: -
abundance: -
j_gene: TRBJ2-2
v_gene: TRBV6-6
CDR3nt: TGTGCCAGCAGTTACTCGAATGCAGGGTGGACCGGGGAGCTGTTTTTT
CDR3aa: CASSYSNAGWTGELFF

len: 15
d_gene: -
abundance: -
j_gene: TRBJ1-1
v_gene: TRBV28
CDR3nt: TGTGCCAGCAGTTTAAGGGCAGGGGTTGAAACTGAAGCTTTCTTT
CDR3aa: CASSLRAGVETEAFF

len: 16
d_gene: TRBD2
abundance: -
j_gene: TRBJ2-1
v_gene: TRBV10-2
CDR3nt: TGCGCCAGCAGTCCCCTGAGAGCGGGAGGCTTCAATGAGCAGTTCTTC
CDR3aa: CASSPLRAGGFNEQFF

len: 21
d_gene: TRBD2
abundance: few
j_gene: TRBJ2-3
v_gene: TRBV4-1
CDR3nt: TGCGCCAGCAGCCAAGCAATTGGGGGTTGGACTAGCGGGAGAGTTAGAGATACGCAGTATTTT
CDR3aa: CASSQAIGGWTSGRVRDTQYF

len: 13
d_gene: TRBD2
abundance: many
j_gene: TRBJ2-1
v_gene: TRBV29-1
CDR3nt: TGCAGCGTTGACCTTCCAGCGGGGTCTGAGCAGTTCTTC
CDR3aa: CSVDLPAGSEQFF

len: 15
d_gene: TRBD2
abundance: -
j_gene: TRBJ2-3
v_gene: TRBV20-1
CDR3nt: TGCAGTGCTAGTAGGGCTAGCGGGAGGTCAGATACGCAGTATTTT
CDR3aa: CSASRASGRSDTQYF

len: 12
d_gene: -
abundance: few
j_gene: TRBJ2-2
v_gene: TRBV12-3/TRBV12-4
CDR3nt: TGTGCCAGCGCAACCAGTGCCGGGGAGCTGTTTTTT
CDR3aa: CASATSAGELFF

len: 17
d_gene: TRBD2
abundance: -
j_gene: TRBJ2-3
v_gene: TRBV28
CDR3nt: TGTGCCAGCAGTTCCCCTCCTAGCGGGAGGGCCACAGATACGCAGTATTTT
CDR3aa: CASSSPPSGRATDTQYF

len: 15
d_gene: -
abundance: -
j_gene: TRBJ2-2
v_gene: TRBV2
CDR3nt: TGTGCCAGCATCCCCACACTCCTTACCACCGGGGAGCTGTTTTTT
CDR3aa: CASIPTLLTTGELFF

len: 12
d_gene: -
abundance: -
j_gene: TRBJ1-1
v_gene: TRBV7-8
CDR3nt: TGTGCCAGCAGCTACCGGACAGCTGAAGCTTTCTTT
CDR3aa: CASSYRTAEAFF

len: 12
d_gene: -
abundance: few
j_gene: TRBJ1-5
v_gene: TRBV29-1
CDR3nt: TGCAGCGTTGGAGAAGGCAATCAGCCCCAGCATTTT
CDR3aa: CSVGEGNQPQHF

len: 13
d_gene: -
abundance: many
j_gene: TRBJ1-1
v_gene: TRBV20-1
CDR3nt: TGCAGTGCTAGAGGCCAAGGGGAGGTTGAAGCTTTCTTT
CDR3aa: CSARGQGEVEAFF

len: 16
d_gene: -
abundance: -
j_gene: TRBJ2-1
v_gene: TRBV4-1
CDR3nt: TGCGCCAGCAGCCAAAGCTCAGGACTCAACCGGGATGAGCAGTTCTTC
CDR3aa: CASSQSSGLNRDEQFF

len: 17
d_gene: -
abundance: few
j_gene: TRBJ2-5
v_gene: TRBV18
CDR3nt: TGTGCCAGCTCCCCCCCAGGGGTCCGAGCGGCCCAAGAGACCCAGTACTTC
CDR3aa: CASSPPGVRAAQETQYF

len: 12
d_gene: -
abundance: few
j_gene: TRBJ2-5
v_gene: TRBV19
CDR3nt: TGTGCCAGTAGTTCTCTGGGGGAGACCCAGTACTTC
CDR3aa: CASSSLGETQYF